Listed below are T cell receptor beta chains from one sample, sequenced in a study of T cells in Graves' hyperthyroidism and ophthalmopathy. TCRdb re-called the multiplex PCR reads through MiXCR, storing one row per CDR3 protein. The sample has about 290,000 distinct CDR3 sequences; less than 20% are singletons. Source material: blood. These receptors all come from a man aged 45-65 years with Graves' ophthalmopathy. The CDR3 runs from the conserved cysteine through the conserved F or W. The order of the fields is V gene, J gene, D gene, clone size, CDR3 protein, CDR3 DNA. A D gene is named only where the DNA matches it firmly. Size is stated for part of the rows, as once, few or many counts, or as a class when the clone is expanded.

v_call: TRBV20-1
j_call: TRBJ2-2
d_call: .
clone_size: few
cdr3_aa: CSASPLDTGELFF
cdr3_nt: TGCAGTGCTAGTCCTCTAGACACCGGGGAGCTGTTTTTT

v_call: TRBV27
j_call: TRBJ1-6
d_call: .
clone_size: .
cdr3_aa: CASSLGVLDSPLHF
cdr3_nt: TGTGCCAGCAGCCTCGGGGTCCTCGATTCACCCCTCCACTTT

v_call: TRBV30
j_call: TRBJ2-3
d_call: .
clone_size: many
cdr3_aa: CAWSLGGSTDTQYF
cdr3_nt: TGTGCCTGGAGTCTGGGGGGTAGCACAGATACGCAGTATTTT

v_call: TRBV28
j_call: TRBJ1-6
d_call: .
clone_size: .
cdr3_aa: CATQIGGNNSPLHF
cdr3_nt: TGTGCCACCCAGATAGGGGGTAATAATTCACCCCTCCACTTT

v_call: TRBV7-3
j_call: TRBJ2-1
d_call: TRBD2
clone_size: .
cdr3_aa: CASSKGLAGGGCSYNEQFF
cdr3_nt: TGTGCCAGCAGCAAGGGACTAGCGGGAGGGGGGTGCTCCTACAATGAGCAGTTCTTC

v_call: TRBV30
j_call: TRBJ2-5
d_call: .
clone_size: many
cdr3_aa: CAWSALQGSKETQYF
cdr3_nt: TGTGCCTGGAGTGCTCTACAGGGCTCGAAAGAGACCCAGTACTTC

v_call: TRBV6-2/TRBV6-3
j_call: TRBJ2-5
d_call: .
clone_size: .
cdr3_aa: CASSATRVVQTQYF
cdr3_nt: TGTGCCAGCAGTGCAACTAGGGTCGTGCAGACCCAGTACTTC

v_call: TRBV19
j_call: TRBJ2-7
d_call: TRBD2
clone_size: .
cdr3_aa: CASSTILAGAGEQYF
cdr3_nt: TGTGCCAGTAGTACGATACTAGCGGGAGCTGGCGAGCAGTACTTC

v_call: TRBV12-3/TRBV12-4
j_call: TRBJ2-5
d_call: .
clone_size: many
cdr3_aa: CASSLAGTQETQYF
cdr3_nt: TGTGCCAGCAGTTTGGCGGGAACCCAAGAGACCCAGTACTTC

v_call: TRBV13
j_call: TRBJ2-1
d_call: TRBD2
clone_size: .
cdr3_aa: CASSSPVTLAGFYNEQFF
cdr3_nt: TGTGCCAGCAGCTCCCCAGTAACCCTAGCGGGGTTCTACAATGAGCAGTTCTTC

v_call: TRBV5-1
j_call: TRBJ2-5
d_call: .
clone_size: many
cdr3_aa: CASSFRGQETQYF
cdr3_nt: TGCGCCAGCAGCTTTCGGGGGCAGGAGACCCAGTACTTC

v_call: TRBV7-9
j_call: TRBJ2-5
d_call: .
clone_size: .
cdr3_aa: CASSYPGAVETQYF
cdr3_nt: TGTGCCAGCAGCTACCCAGGGGCGGTGGAGACCCAGTACTTC

v_call: TRBV7-3
j_call: TRBJ2-7
d_call: .
clone_size: .
cdr3_aa: CASSLGVGSYEQYF
cdr3_nt: TGTGCCAGCAGCTTAGGGGTTGGCTCCTACGAGCAGTACTTC

v_call: TRBV20-1
j_call: TRBJ2-1
d_call: TRBD2
clone_size: many
cdr3_aa: CSAGTSGIGQKQFF
cdr3_nt: TGCAGTGCCGGGACTAGCGGGATCGGTCAAAAGCAGTTCTTC

v_call: TRBV5-1
j_call: TRBJ2-5
d_call: TRBD2
clone_size: .
cdr3_aa: CASSLVAGGPGQETQYF
cdr3_nt: TGCGCCAGCAGCTTGGTAGCGGGAGGGCCGGGCCAAGAGACCCAGTACTTC

v_call: TRBV7-8
j_call: TRBJ2-1
d_call: .
clone_size: many
cdr3_aa: CASSFQFGEQFF
cdr3_nt: TGTGCCAGCAGCTTTCAATTCGGGGAGCAGTTCTTC

v_call: TRBV3-1
j_call: TRBJ2-3
d_call: .
clone_size: many
cdr3_aa: CASSQDPDTQYF
cdr3_nt: TGTGCCAGCAGCCAAGATCCAGATACGCAGTATTTT

v_call: TRBV2
j_call: TRBJ1-4
d_call: .
clone_size: many
cdr3_aa: CASSLTQGKLFF
cdr3_nt: TGTGCCAGCAGTTTAACACAGGGTAAACTGTTTTTT

v_call: TRBV6-1
j_call: TRBJ2-4
d_call: .
clone_size: few
cdr3_aa: CASSSQGGESVKNIQYF
cdr3_nt: TGTGCCAGCAGTTCCCAAGGGGGGGAGTCAGTCAAAAACATTCAGTACTTC

v_call: TRBV20-1
j_call: TRBJ2-5
d_call: .
clone_size: many
cdr3_aa: CSASQETQYF
cdr3_nt: TGCAGTGCTAGCCAAGAGACCCAGTACTTC

v_call: TRBV24-1
j_call: TRBJ2-5
d_call: TRBD2
clone_size: .
cdr3_aa: CATSDSGTSGREMETQYF
cdr3_nt: TGTGCCACCAGTGACTCCGGGACTAGCGGGAGGGAGATGGAGACCCAGTACTTC

v_call: TRBV28
j_call: TRBJ2-7
d_call: .
clone_size: .
cdr3_aa: CASSLWGGGHSYEQYF
cdr3_nt: TGTGCCAGCAGTTTATGGGGAGGGGGCCACTCCTACGAGCAGTACTTC

v_call: TRBV30
j_call: TRBJ1-4
d_call: .
clone_size: many
cdr3_aa: CAWSQTSGLDEKLFF
cdr3_nt: TGTGCCTGGAGCCAAACTTCAGGACTTGATGAAAAACTGTTTTTT

v_call: TRBV5-1
j_call: TRBJ1-4
d_call: .
clone_size: many
cdr3_aa: CASSLGGREAEKLFF
cdr3_nt: TGCGCCAGCAGCTTGGGAGGTAGAGAGGCTGAAAAACTGTTTTTT

v_call: TRBV2
j_call: TRBJ1-4
d_call: .
clone_size: .
cdr3_aa: CASSERGTAANEKLFF
cdr3_nt: TGTGCCAGCAGTGAAAGGGGCACAGCGGCAAATGAAAAACTGTTTTTT

v_call: TRBV7-2
j_call: TRBJ2-7
d_call: TRBD2
clone_size: few
cdr3_aa: CASSLSERGGYYEQYF
cdr3_nt: TGTGCCAGCAGCTTATCCGAGCGGGGTGGGTACTACGAGCAGTACTTC

v_call: TRBV18
j_call: TRBJ1-3
d_call: .
clone_size: many
cdr3_aa: CASSPPSKNSGNTIYF
cdr3_nt: TGTGCCAGCTCACCACCGTCCAAGAACTCTGGAAACACCATATATTTT

v_call: TRBV12-3/TRBV12-4
j_call: TRBJ1-1
d_call: .
clone_size: few
cdr3_aa: CASTLRGEAFF
cdr3_nt: TGTGCCAGCACCCTTAGGGGGGAGGCTTTCTTT

v_call: TRBV29-1
j_call: TRBJ2-1
d_call: TRBD1
clone_size: .
cdr3_aa: CSVRDREWGNEQFF
cdr3_nt: TGCAGCGTTAGGGACAGGGAATGGGGCAATGAGCAGTTCTTC

v_call: TRBV24-1
j_call: TRBJ1-2
d_call: TRBD1
clone_size: few
cdr3_aa: CATSDPTGGGNYGYTF
cdr3_nt: TGTGCCACCAGTGACCCGACAGGGGGCGGTAACTATGGCTACACCTTC

v_call: TRBV5-1
j_call: TRBJ2-7
d_call: .
clone_size: .
cdr3_aa: CASSRATGEQYF
cdr3_nt: TGCGCCAGCAGCCGTGCGACGGGGGAGCAGTACTTC

v_call: TRBV20-1
j_call: TRBJ2-7
d_call: .
clone_size: many
cdr3_aa: CSAGKIRSSYEQYF
cdr3_nt: TGCAGTGCTGGTAAGATCCGAAGTTCCTACGAGCAGTACTTC

v_call: TRBV2
j_call: TRBJ2-5
d_call: .
clone_size: many
cdr3_aa: CASSELGIETQYF
cdr3_nt: TGTGCCAGCAGTGAACTGGGGATTGAGACCCAGTACTTC

v_call: TRBV10-3
j_call: TRBJ2-7
d_call: TRBD2
clone_size: few
cdr3_aa: CAISGRGGSYEQYF
cdr3_nt: TGTGCCATCAGTGGGCGGGGGGGGTCCTACGAGCAGTACTTC

v_call: TRBV20-1
j_call: TRBJ2-5
d_call: .
clone_size: many
cdr3_aa: CSASSETQYF
cdr3_nt: TGCAGTGCTAGTTCGGAGACCCAGTACTTC

v_call: TRBV7-9
j_call: TRBJ2-1
d_call: TRBD2
clone_size: many
cdr3_aa: CASSSTSGIGDEQFF
cdr3_nt: TGTGCCAGCAGCTCTACTAGCGGAATAGGGGATGAGCAGTTCTTC

v_call: TRBV20-1
j_call: TRBJ2-3
d_call: .
clone_size: .
cdr3_aa: CSAKASIPDTQYF
cdr3_nt: TGCAGTGCTAAGGCTAGCATCCCAGATACGCAGTATTTT

v_call: TRBV24-1
j_call: TRBJ2-1
d_call: TRBD1
clone_size: .
cdr3_aa: CATSDQTGGSSYNEQFF
cdr3_nt: TGTGCCACCAGTGACCAGACAGGGGGGAGCTCCTACAATGAGCAGTTCTTC

v_call: TRBV7-9
j_call: TRBJ1-6
d_call: .
clone_size: .
cdr3_aa: CASSFGLSSYNSPLHF
cdr3_nt: TGTGCCAGCAGCTTCGGCCTTAGCTCCTATAATTCACCCCTCCACTTT

v_call: TRBV20-1
j_call: TRBJ2-5
d_call: .
clone_size: many
cdr3_aa: CSASPLERDQETQYF
cdr3_nt: TGCAGTGCTAGCCCCTTGGAGCGGGACCAAGAGACCCAGTACTTC

v_call: TRBV19
j_call: TRBJ2-2
d_call: .
clone_size: .
cdr3_aa: CASWTVNTGELFF
cdr3_nt: TGTGCCAGTTGGACTGTAAACACCGGGGAGCTGTTTTTT

v_call: TRBV5-6
j_call: TRBJ1-6
d_call: TRBD1
clone_size: few
cdr3_aa: CASSLEGARNSPLHF
cdr3_nt: TGTGCCAGCAGTCTGGAGGGGGCTAGGAATTCACCCCTCCACTTT

v_call: TRBV28
j_call: TRBJ2-3
d_call: .
clone_size: few
cdr3_aa: CASLRGGIIDTQYF
cdr3_nt: TGTGCCAGCCTAAGGGGCGGGATAATAGATACGCAGTATTTT

v_call: TRBV6-1
j_call: TRBJ1-4
d_call: .
clone_size: few
cdr3_aa: CASSRQPPFEKLFF
cdr3_nt: TGTGCCAGCAGTAGACAGCCCCCTTTCGAAAAACTGTTTTTT

v_call: TRBV28
j_call: TRBJ2-1
d_call: .
clone_size: few
cdr3_aa: CASSLSIDSTISNEQFF
cdr3_nt: TGTGCCAGCAGTTTATCAATAGACTCTACTATCTCCAATGAGCAGTTCTTC

v_call: TRBV5-1
j_call: TRBJ1-4
d_call: .
clone_size: few
cdr3_aa: CASSLDGGDEKLFF
cdr3_nt: TGCGCCAGCAGCTTGGATGGGGGGGATGAAAAACTGTTTTTT